This T cell receptor (beta chain) appears in the sequencing data of a study of cytomegalovirus exposure and HLA in healthy donors. Primers: 60 Vbeta forward and 13 Jbeta reverse. As originally analysed: An analysis performed later counted 74 million or so unique TCR beta chains (roughly 9.9 million of them shared). Clones were read by immunoSEQ multiplex PCR, and TCRdb kept only the in-frame ones, dropping some. That table supplies the V and J calls and clone size; D and trimming were determined from the DNA. Of roughly 150,000 clones listed, around 79% are singletons. Notes on the study in general: Overall, roughly 170 TCR beta chains were annotated as cytomegalovirus-associated. Looking again later, the authors saw that most CMV-associated TCR beta chains seemed HLA-restricted. In vitro, three CMV-associated chains proved specific for CMV antigens.

Germline V lookup: CDR1 ENHRY, CDR2 SYGVKD. This CDR3 contains 12 residues. The junction had 4 bases not matched to a gene; V was cut back by 10 bases and J by 7 bases. Notes on this clone: Its antigen is currently unknown.

The sequence derives from a young woman in good health and CMV-seronegative. Sequences were obtained from PBMCs. The chain links TRBV10-3 to TRBJ2-1; 10 bases match TRBD1. As DNA, the CDR3 is TGTGCCAGCGGACAGGGGGTTAATGAGCAGTTCTTC. Translating gives CASGQGVNEQFF.